The clone carrying this TCR beta chain showed up just a few times. Its antigen is unknown. This record comes from a study of T cell repertoires in cytomegalovirus infection. Overall study context: An indication of both CMV infection and matching HLA type came from public TCR beta signatures. Findings of the study overall: Public TCR beta family frequency separated CMV-and-HLA carriers, including in an independent cohort.

TCRdb re-called the reads through MiXCR, storing one row per CDR3 protein. This repertoire shows 85,000 to 120,000 distinct CDR3 sequences, 16% found once; its top ten account for around 8.2%. Trimming took 8 bases from V and 1 from J; bases not matched to a gene: 6. The CDR3 has 14 residues. Germline CDR1 reads SNHLY; CDR2 reads FYNNEI. Material: PBMCs. This rearrangement joins TRBV2 to TRBJ1-1; 8 bases fit TRBD1. This TCR derives from a human donor in good health (CMV status not recorded). Some clones in this sample may be carry-over from other donors' samples. CDR3 residues: CASVRTGPNTEAFF. For the CDR3, the DNA is TGTGCCAGCGTGAGGACAGGGCCGAACACTGAAGCTTTCTTT.